The sequence of this TCR beta chain was determined in a study of blood T cell repertoires in COVID-19. With regard to this clone: The same CDR3 can be traced to other DNA sequences in this sample.

This CDR3 region has 11 residues. Deletions cut 4 bases from V and 5 bases from J, with 5 bases between. Per germline, CDR1 LNHDA and CDR2 SQIVND (reference sequence). Assay used: immunoSEQ multiplex PCR; TCRdb lists only in-frame clones, some missing. The sample includes approximately 230,000 clones, around nine tenths of them seen just once. The rearrangement links TRBV19 to TRBJ2-5; no reliable D call. The TCR was taken from an older man with acute or convalescent COVID-19. The sequenced material came from peripheral blood. The CDR3 reads CASSTRETQYF. CDR3 sequence (DNA): TGTGCCAGTAGTACCAGGGAGACCCAGTACTTC.